A single sample gave rise to the 21 T cell receptor beta chains below, sequenced in a study of control samples from healthy donors and cancer patients. The method was immunoSEQ multiplex PCR; TCRdb's version includes in-frame clones alone and lacks a portion of them. In the table there are 130,000 or so clones, more than 75% of which are singletons. The specimen sequenced was blood. All receptors come from a man in his 60s in good health.

To note about this clone: At one boundary the junction diverges from the germline segment, which might be a read error. The chain is built from TRBV11-2 and TRBJ2-7; 10 bases are a match to TRBD1. The CDR3 length is 12 residues. Germline CDR1 and CDR2: SGHAT and FQNNGV. CDR3 sequence: CASSSTSGQGSF. Written as DNA, the CDR3 is TGTGCCAGCAGCTCGACATCGGGACAGGGGAGTTTC.

J is TRBJ1-5 and V is TRBV19, with a tentative D call TRBD1 (5 bases). V was clipped by 5 bases and J by 5 bases, with 10 bases between them. The CDR3 totals 13 residues. Germline V gene sequence: CDR1 LNHDA, CDR2 SQIVND (reference sequence). CDR3 DNA sequence: TGTGCCAGTAGTCGGGGCCTATATCAGCCCCAGCATTTT. This codes for CASSRGLYQPQHF.

V usage is TRBV14 and J usage is TRBJ2-2, with TRBD2 identical over 7 bases. Trimming took 3 bases from V and 3 from J; bases not matched to a gene: 7. The CDR3 length is 16 residues. Germline V gene lookup returns CDR1 SGHDN and CDR2 FVKESK. CDR3 nucleotide sequence: TGTGCCAGCAGCCACAGGGACTATCCTTACACCGGGGAGCTGTTTTTT. It specifies CASSHRDYPYTGELFF.

V gene TRBV5-1 combines with J gene TRBJ1-4; no clear D gene. CDR1 SGHRS and CDR2 YFSETQ come from the germline V gene. Between the trimmed V and J ends, which lost 0 bases and 2 bases, there was a span of 5 bases. CDR3 length equals 14 residues. The CDR3 reads CASSLGWTNEKLFF. The CDR3 nucleotides are TGCGCCAGCAGCTTGGGGTGGACTAATGAAAAACTGTTTTTT.

V is TRBV27 and J is TRBJ1-4; 10 nucleotides line up with TRBD1. The CDR3 is 15 amino acids. V dropped 5 bases and J dropped 3; count of bases not matched to a gene: 3. Germline V gene data show CDR1 as MNHEY and CDR2 as SMNVEV (reference sequence). Here the CDR3 reads CASSLDRGPNEKLFF. CDR3 in DNA: TGTGCCAGCAGTCTAGACAGGGGGCCTAATGAAAAACTGTTTTTT.

As DNA, the CDR3 is TGTGCCAGCAGCCAAGTTAGGACCGAGAATTCACCCCTCCACTTT. Residues: CASSQVRTENSPLHF. The chain recombines TRBV3-1 (or the pseudogene TRBV3-2) with TRBJ1-6; no reliable D call. The V gene's germline CDR1 is LGHDT and CDR2 YNNKEL (reference sequence). The V end was cut by 1 base, the J end by 7 bases, with 11 bases between. CDR3 length: 15 amino acids.

The V and J genes are TRBV6-5 and TRBJ2-7; 9 positions agree with TRBD1. After removal of 6 bases from V and 4 bases from J, the junction contained 7 bases not matched to a gene. The CDR3 extends over 14 amino acids. Germline V CDR1 and CDR2: MNHEY, SVGAGI. CDR3 amino acids: CASSPGTGIYEQYF. The CDR3 DNA reads TGTGCCAGCAGCCCCGGGACAGGGATATACGAGCAGTACTTC.

The chain uses TRBV11-2 and TRBJ1-6, with 9 bases aligning to TRBD1. Losses at the gene ends were 6 bases for V and 9 bases for J; bases not matched to a gene: 12. The CDR3 contains 16 residues. CDR1 SGHAT and CDR2 FQNNGV come from the germline V gene. CDR3 in DNA: TGTGCCAGCAGGCAACCCGGGACAGGGATCGGTTCACCCCTCCACTTT. This encodes CASRQPGTGIGSPLHF.

This chain links TRBV30 with TRBJ1-1; D call uncertain. The CDR3 is 15 residues long. V was trimmed by 4 bases and J by 0 bases, leaving 15 bases between them. CDR1 is GTSNPN, CDR2 SVGIG, per germline (reference sequence). The CDR3 sequence: CAWKGRLALNTEAFF. DNA of the CDR3: TGTGCCTGGAAGGGCCGACTCGCCTTGAACACTGAAGCTTTCTTT. Full variable domain (outside the CDR3, taken from reference TRBV30 and TRBJ1-1): SQTIHQWPATLVQPVGSPLSLECTVEGTSNPNLYWYRQAAGRGLQLLFYSVGIGQISSEVPQNLSASRPQDRQFILSSKKLLLSDSGFYLCAWKGRLALNTEAFFGQGTRLTVV.

The rearrangement uses TRBV3-1 (or the pseudogene TRBV3-2) and TRBJ2-7, with 7 positions matching TRBD2. Per the germline V gene, CDR1 is LGHDT and CDR2 is YNNKEL (reference sequence). Germline trimming cut 2 bases from V and 5 bases from J; bases unmatched to any gene: 9. The CDR3 is 15 residues long. The CDR3: CASSQSLLASHEQYF. CDR3 DNA sequence: TGTGCCAGCAGCCAAAGCCTACTAGCGTCCCACGAGCAGTACTTC.

Only one count was recorded for this clone. The chain recombines TRBV7-2 with TRBJ2-7, with 7 bases identical to TRBD1. The ends lost 4 bases at V and 6 bases at J; junction bases unmatched: 9. Germline values: CDR1 SGHTA, CDR2 FQGNSA. The CDR3 loop spans 14 amino acids. CDR3 DNA: TGTGCCAGCAGCTCTATTGAGGGGGCCGGCGAGCAGTACTTC. Its protein is CASSSIEGAGEQYF.

This clone came up a few times. This rearrangement joins TRBV29-1 to TRBJ1-5; 8 bases line up with TRBD1. CDR1 and CDR2 (germline): SQVTM, ANQGSEA. J lost 1 base, V lost 6 bases, and 8 bases had no gene match. The length of the CDR3 is 15 residues. CDR3 sequence (DNA): TGCAGCGTGTTATCTGGACAGGGAAGCAATCAGCCCCAGCATTTT. It translates to CSVLSGQGSNQPQHF.

The rearrangement links TRBV5-1 to TRBJ2-1; 7 bases map to TRBD1. After removal of 2 bases from V and 0 bases from J, the junction contained 2 bases not matched to a gene. The germline CDR1 and CDR2 sequences are SGHRS and YFSETQ. The CDR3 loop spans 15 amino acids. Here the CDR3 DNA reads TGCGCCAGCAGCTTTCCAGGGGGCTCCTACAATGAGCAGTTCTTC. It is translated as CASSFPGGSYNEQFF.

V is TRBV13 and J is TRBJ2-2, with a possible D match to TRBD1 (6 bases). The V end was cut by 6 bases, the J end by 5 bases, with 19 bases between. CDR1 is PRHDT, CDR2 FYEKMQ, per germline (reference sequence). The CDR3 contains 16 residues. This CDR3 reads CASSFSTGEETGELFF. The DNA of the CDR3 is TGTGCCAGCAGTTTCTCGACAGGCGAGGAGACCGGGGAGCTGTTTTTT.

In DNA, the CDR3 is TGTGCCAGCAGTGAGCAGGGGCTGGGAAATCAGCCCCAGCATTTT. Its translation is CASSEQGLGNQPQHF. The V gene is TRBV6-1, the J gene TRBJ1-5; TRBD1 might be the D (6 bases). V lost 3 bases and J 4 bases, leaving 13 bases between the germline ends. The CDR3 length is 15 residues. Per the germline V gene, CDR1 is MNHNS and CDR2 is SASEGT.

The chain has TRBV28 and TRBJ1-5; TRBD1 matches at 10 bases. Germline assignment: CDR1 MDHEN and CDR2 SYDVKM. The CDR3 loop spans 17 amino acids. The J segment lost 2 bases and the V segment lost 3 bases, leaving 7 bases of the junction unmatched. The DNA of the CDR3 is TGTGCCAGCAGTTTGACAGGGGGCGGATATGGCAATCAGCCCCAGCATTTT. As protein: CASSLTGGGYGNQPQHF.

This clone showed up just once. The chain carries TRBV27 and TRBJ2-7; 7 nucleotides agree with TRBD2. The ends lost 3 bases at V and 3 bases at J; junction bases unmatched: 8. This CDR3 contains 15 residues. Germline values: CDR1 MNHEY, CDR2 SMNVEV (reference sequence). The CDR3 spells CASSLGGVQIYEQYF. The CDR3 DNA is TGTGCCAGCAGTTTGGGAGGGGTCCAAATCTACGAGCAGTACTTC.

V usage is TRBV5-1 and J usage is TRBJ2-3; D is undetermined. Trimming shortened V by 6 bases and J by 2 bases, and 7 bases separated the two germline ends. Germline CDR1 is SGHRS and CDR2 is YFSETQ. The CDR3 has 12 amino acids. In DNA, the CDR3 is TGCGCCAGCACTGCCAACACAGATACGCAGTATTTT. This codes for CASTANTDTQYF.

J is TRBJ2-3 and V is TRBV4-3; D is perhaps TRBD1 (6 bases). CDR3 length: 16 amino acids. V lost 0 bases and J lost 4, with 14 bases in between. Germline assignment: CDR1 LGHNA and CDR2 YSLEER. This CDR3 is CASSQDRDIFADTQYF. The CDR3 DNA sequence: TGCGCCAGCAGCCAAGATCGGGACATCTTTGCAGATACGCAGTATTTT.

The V and J genes are TRBV7-8 and TRBJ1-3; 9 bases agree with TRBD1. The junction had 4 bases not matched to a gene; V was cut back by 4 bases and J by 3 bases. The length of the CDR3 is 15 residues. Germline V lookup: CDR1 SGHVS, CDR2 FQNEAQ. CDR3 bases: TGTGCCAGCAGCTATACAGGGGGCTTTGGAAACACCATATATTTT. Its translation: CASSYTGGFGNTIYF.

The chain carries TRBV28 and TRBJ1-1; D gene uncertain. Deletions cut 4 bases from V and 0 bases from J, with 15 bases between. Germline V gene lookup returns CDR1 MDHEN and CDR2 SYDVKM. CDR3 length: 16 amino acids. DNA of the CDR3: TGTGCCAGCAGTTCCAATGAGGGCTTCATGAACACTGAAGCTTTCTTT. Its protein product is CASSSNEGFMNTEAFF.